This TCR beta chain was documented in a study of blood T cells in healthy people across ages. About the research overall: About one barcoded TCR beta cDNA was captured per two T cells.

Total RNA was extracted at no less than 6 micrograms per sample. Together with a sample-barcoded 5' primer, a J-beta primer mix was included in a second PCR lasting roughly 6 to 12 cycles. TCRdb reprocessed the 5' RACE reads with MiXCR, giving one entry per CDR3 protein. The data contain about 1.1 million distinct CDR3 sequences, approximately 38% of them seen just once; the ten biggest clones take up around 13%. V was clipped by 10 bases and J by 4 bases; unmatched bases: 13. CDR1 is SGHTA and CDR2 is FQGNSA in the germline V gene. The CDR3 is 14 amino acids. The sample comprised blood. This clonotype was sampled from a man in his late teens or twenties in good health. The rearrangement joins TRBV7-2 to TRBJ2-7, with 7 bases lining up with TRBD1. For the CDR3, the DNA is TGTGCCAACAGTTACGGGACAGCCCCTTACGAGCAGTACTTC. Translation: CANSYGTAPYEQYF.